The T cell receptor (beta chain) under discussion was sequenced for a study of identical twins. General study findings and limits: There is a chance that invariant MAIT and iNKT cells partially muddied zero-insertion analyses. Insertions ran lower in abundant cord blood beta clonotypes, though not in memory repertoires.

To note about this clonotype: Its antigen is unidentified.

Donors were all healthy Caucasians. The CDR3 spans 14 residues. The germline gives CDR1 LGHDT, CDR2 YNNKEL (reference sequence). V was clipped by 2 bases and J by 9 bases, with 14 bases between them. TCRdb reprocessed the 5' RACE reads via MiXCR and lists one record per CDR3 protein. The sample holds roughly 690,000 distinct CDR3 sequences; approximately 6% are singletons and the top ten take about 1.8%. Sequences were obtained from naive T cells sorted from blood. This sequence was found in a man aged 18 to 30 in good health. This chain links TRBV3-1 with TRBJ2-1; D is perhaps TRBD1 (7 bases). CDR3 nucleotides: TGTGCCAGCAGCCAACAGGGGGGCTCTGGTGAGCAGTTCTTC. Protein: CASSQQGGSGEQFF.